This TCR beta chain was sequenced during a study of regulatory T cells in long-lasting Graves disease. In the case of this clonotype: Its antigen is as yet unknown.

This sample's time point: persistent/refractory GD, antithyroid drugs over 5 years with positive TRAb. Extracted RNA from PBMCs served as the source of the TCR library. iRepertoire HTBI primers and Arm-PCR of CDR3 regions built TCR beta libraries. TCRdb redid the calling of the multiplex PCR reads with MiXCR, one entry per CDR3 protein. The data show some 280,000 distinct CDR3 sequences, around 23% seen once. General study points: Only peripheral blood was studied, not thyroid tissue.

Germline values: CDR1 DFQATT, CDR2 SNEGSKA (reference sequence). The CDR3 extends over 12 amino acids. V was pared by 6 bases and J by 2 bases, with 9 bases between. The rearrangement links TRBV20-1 to TRBJ2-3, with D perhaps TRBD1 (5 bases). The sequencing here drew on peripheral blood mononuclear cells (PBMCs), taken when the disease was refractory, from a patient treated with antithyroid drugs. The clonotype originates from a female donor with Graves disease. The CDR3 region is CSAQGNTDTQYF. The CDR3 DNA reads TGCAGTGCCCAGGGAAACACAGATACGCAGTATTTT.